Each of the 10 T cell receptor beta chains below was sequenced from the same sample in a study of CD8+ T cells in alopecia areata. Treatment defined: oral pan-JAK inhibitor, 5-10 mg twice daily. Reverse transcription of extracted RNA yielded cDNA, which provided the sequencing template. Profiling relied on immunoSEQ multiplex PCR, and the TCRdb table lists in-frame clones only, not all of them. The table shows roughly 280,000 clones, with around 64% occurring only once. Here the sequenced sample was CD4+ T cells sorted from blood, taken between weeks 51 and 52, from a patient treated with tofacitinib. Receptor source: a human donor with alopecia areata.

The genes are TRBV5-1 and TRBJ2-7; D possibly corresponds to TRBD1 (5 bases). Germline V CDR1 and CDR2: SGHRS, YFSETQ. CDR3 length: 15 amino acids. Trimming pared 3 bases from V and 2 bases from J, leaving 15 bases between. The CDR3 sequence is CASSSFAGNAYEQYF. CDR3 sequence (DNA): TGCGCCAGCAGCTCTTTCGCAGGGAATGCCTACGAGCAGTACTTC.

This chain connects TRBV5-1 to TRBJ1-1; 7 bases are a match to TRBD1. Germline values: CDR1 SGHRS, CDR2 YFSETQ. V was clipped by 4 bases and J by 5 bases; unmatched bases: 8. The CDR3 covers 14 residues. The CDR3 sequence is CASSIQGSGTEAFF. The CDR3 nucleotides are TGCGCCAGCAGCATACAGGGGAGTGGGACTGAAGCTTTCTTT.

This chain connects TRBV7-2 to TRBJ2-5, with D possibly TRBD1 on 6 matching bases. Trimming removed 5 bases at V and 1 base at J, with 11 bases between. Germline V CDR1 and CDR2: SGHTA, FQGNSA. The CDR3 sequence is 14 residues long. The CDR3 DNA reads TGTGCCAGCAGCCCGGACAGAGTCCAAGAGACCCAGTACTTC. This encodes CASSPDRVQETQYF.

J is TRBJ1-6 and V is TRBV5-1, with 7 bases aligning to TRBD1. Germline CDR1 and CDR2: SGHRS and YFSETQ. V trimming: 0 bases; J trimming: 8 bases; junction bases outside the gene matches: 5. The CDR3 spans 15 residues. The CDR3 region has the DNA TGCGCCAGCAGCTTGGACCGACAGGGACATTCACCCCTCCACTTT. Protein product: CASSLDRQGHSPLHF.

This clone has only a few counts. Within the sample, other DNA sequences also encode this same CDR3. The gene calls are TRBV4-2 and TRBJ1-5; 9 bases map to TRBD1. The germline V gene has CDR1 LGHNA and CDR2 YNFKEQ. V gave up 1 base and J gave up 7 bases; unmatched junction bases: 2. The CDR3 spans 14 residues. The DNA for the CDR3 is TGTGCCAGCAGCCAAGGACAGGGGGAGCAGCCCCAGCATTTT. This translates into CASSQGQGEQPQHF.

The chain combines TRBV4-1 with TRBJ2-7; tentatively, D is TRBD1 (6 bases). Germline CDR1 is MGHRA and CDR2 is YSYEKL. The CDR3 sequence is 20 residues long. The V and J ends lost 4 bases and 1 base respectively, with 29 bases between them. The CDR3 nucleotides read TGCGCCAGCAGCCCGATGCGGGCATCACGGGACAAGGAAGGTTCCTACGAGCAGTACTTC. Protein product: CASSPMRASRDKEGSYEQYF.

The chain employs TRBV27 and TRBJ2-4, with TRBD1 as a possible D gene (6 bases). The ends were cut back, 5 bases at V and 0 bases at J, with 20 bases in the middle. This CDR3 has 18 amino acids. The germline V gene has CDR1 MNHEY and CDR2 SMNVEV (reference sequence). The CDR3 DNA reads TGTGCCAGCAGTCCCCACACCAAAACAGGGAAAGCCAAAAACATTCAGTACTTC. This encodes CASSPHTKTGKAKNIQYF.

The chain uses TRBV20-1 and TRBJ1-2, with a tentative D call TRBD1 (6 bases). V gave up 3 bases and J gave up 4 bases, with 6 bases separating them. The CDR3 covers 11 residues. Germline CDR1 and CDR2: DFQATT and SNEGSKA (reference sequence). CDR3 coding DNA: TGCAGTGCTAGGGGGGCCTATGGCTACACCTTC. It is translated as CSARGAYGYTF.

This clone was recorded once. The gene calls are TRBV30 and TRBJ2-7; unclear D gene. Deletions cut 0 bases from V and 3 bases from J, with 6 bases between. The V gene's germline CDR1 is GTSNPN and CDR2 SVGIG (reference sequence). The CDR3 extends over 12 amino acids. The CDR3 loop is CAWSVKGYEQYF. The CDR3 coding sequence is TGTGCCTGGAGTGTAAAGGGCTACGAGCAGTACTTC.

The chain recombines TRBV30 with TRBJ2-1, with TRBD2 matching over 10 bases. CDR1 and CDR2 from the germline V gene are GTSNPN and SVGIG (reference sequence). V dropped 4 bases and J dropped 2; count of bases not matched to a gene: 8. This CDR3 has 16 residues. This CDR3 reads CAWKHLSGGPYNEQFF. DNA for the CDR3: TGTGCCTGGAAACACCTTAGCGGGGGGCCCTACAATGAGCAGTTCTTC.